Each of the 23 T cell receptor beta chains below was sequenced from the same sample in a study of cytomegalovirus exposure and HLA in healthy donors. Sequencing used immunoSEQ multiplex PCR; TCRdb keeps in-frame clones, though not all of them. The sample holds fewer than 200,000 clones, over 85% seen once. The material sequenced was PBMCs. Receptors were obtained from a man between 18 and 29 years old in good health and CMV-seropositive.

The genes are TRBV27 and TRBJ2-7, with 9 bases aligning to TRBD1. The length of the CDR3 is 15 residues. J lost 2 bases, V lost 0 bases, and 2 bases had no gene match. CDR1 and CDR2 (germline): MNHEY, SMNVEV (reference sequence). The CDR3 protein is CASSLSGTGPYEQYF. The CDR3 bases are TGTGCCAGCAGTTTATCCGGGACAGGGCCCTACGAGCAGTACTTC.

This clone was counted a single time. The CDR3 is CASSLSSSTDTQYF. The CDR3 DNA follows: TGCGCCAGCAGCTTGTCCAGTAGCACAGATACGCAGTATTTT. V is TRBV5-1 and J is TRBJ2-3; D unclear. This CDR3 spans 14 amino acids. Trimming took off 1 base at V and 0 bases at J, with 6 bases between the two ends. Germline V gives CDR1 SGHRS, CDR2 YFSETQ.

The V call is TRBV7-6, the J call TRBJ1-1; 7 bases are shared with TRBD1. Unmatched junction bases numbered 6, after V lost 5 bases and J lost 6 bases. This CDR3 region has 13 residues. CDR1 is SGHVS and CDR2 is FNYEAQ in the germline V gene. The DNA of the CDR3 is TGTGCCAGCAGCGCGACAGGGATCTCTGAAGCTTTCTTT. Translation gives CASSATGISEAFF.

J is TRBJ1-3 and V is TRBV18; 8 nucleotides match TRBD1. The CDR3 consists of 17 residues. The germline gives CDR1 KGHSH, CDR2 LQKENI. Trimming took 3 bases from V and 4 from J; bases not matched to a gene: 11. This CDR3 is CASSPPSGGAAGNTIYF. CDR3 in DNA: TGTGCCAGCTCACCGCCCTCAGGGGGCGCGGCAGGAAACACCATATATTTT.

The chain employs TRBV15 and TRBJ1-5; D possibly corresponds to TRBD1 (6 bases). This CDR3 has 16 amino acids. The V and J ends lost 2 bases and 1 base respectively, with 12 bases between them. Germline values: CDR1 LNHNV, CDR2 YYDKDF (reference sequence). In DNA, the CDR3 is TGTGCCACCAGCAGAAAAAGGACAGTAAGCAATCAGCCCCAGCATTTT. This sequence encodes CATSRKRTVSNQPQHF.

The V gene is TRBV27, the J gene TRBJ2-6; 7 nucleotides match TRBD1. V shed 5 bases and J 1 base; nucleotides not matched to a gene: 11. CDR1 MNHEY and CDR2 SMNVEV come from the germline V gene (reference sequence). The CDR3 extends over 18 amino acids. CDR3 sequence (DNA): TGTGCCAGCAGTCCTCTGTGGGGACAGAGGTCTGGGGCCAACGTCCTGACTTTC. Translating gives CASSPLWGQRSGANVLTF.

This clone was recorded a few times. The CDR3 coding sequence is TGTGCCAGTAGTATAGCTACAGGTGTCGAGACCCAGTACTTC. This translates into CASSIATGVETQYF. V gene TRBV19 combines with J gene TRBJ2-5, with D possibly TRBD1 on 5 matching bases. The CDR3 loop spans 14 amino acids. Trimming removed 1 base at V and 5 bases at J, with 11 bases between. Germline CDR1 reads LNHDA; CDR2 reads SQIVND (reference sequence).

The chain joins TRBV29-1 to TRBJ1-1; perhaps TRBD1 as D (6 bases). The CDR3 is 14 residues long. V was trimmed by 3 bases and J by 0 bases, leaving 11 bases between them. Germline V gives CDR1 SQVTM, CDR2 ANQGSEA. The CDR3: CSVETGYMNTEAFF. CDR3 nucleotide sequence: TGCAGCGTTGAGACAGGATACATGAACACTGAAGCTTTCTTT.

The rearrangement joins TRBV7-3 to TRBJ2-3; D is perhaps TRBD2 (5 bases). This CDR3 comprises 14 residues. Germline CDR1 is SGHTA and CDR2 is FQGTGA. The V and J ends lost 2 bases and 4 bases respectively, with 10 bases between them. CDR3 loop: CASSLGLAADTQYF. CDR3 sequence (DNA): TGTGCCAGCAGCTTAGGTCTAGCTGCAGATACGCAGTATTTT.

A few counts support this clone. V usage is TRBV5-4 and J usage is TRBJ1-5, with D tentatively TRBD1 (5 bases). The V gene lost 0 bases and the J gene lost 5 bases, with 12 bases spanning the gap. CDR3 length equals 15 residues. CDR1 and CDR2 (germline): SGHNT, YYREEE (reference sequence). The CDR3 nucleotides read TGTGCCAGCAGCTTGGGAGGGACTCAAGATCAGCCCCAGCATTTT. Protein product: CASSLGGTQDQPQHF. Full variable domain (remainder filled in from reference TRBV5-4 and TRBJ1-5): ETGVTQSPTHLIKTRGQQVTLRCSSQSGHNTVSWYQQALGQGPQFIFQYYREEENGRGNFPPRFSGLQFPNYSSELNVNALELDDSALYLCASSLGGTQDQPQHFGDGTRLSIL.

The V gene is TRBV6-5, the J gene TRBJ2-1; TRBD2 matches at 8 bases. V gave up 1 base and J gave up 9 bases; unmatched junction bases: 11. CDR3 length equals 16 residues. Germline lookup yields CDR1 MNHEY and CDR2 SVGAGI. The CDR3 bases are TGTGCCAGCAGTTACTTATACTTGACTAGCGTGGGTGAGCAGTTCTTC. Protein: CASSYLYLTSVGEQFF.

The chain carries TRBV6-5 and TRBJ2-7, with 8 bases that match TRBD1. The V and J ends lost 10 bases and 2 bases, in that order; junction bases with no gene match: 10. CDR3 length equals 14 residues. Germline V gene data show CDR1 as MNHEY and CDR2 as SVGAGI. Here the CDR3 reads CATLRDRNTYEQYF. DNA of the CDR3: TGTGCCACCTTGCGGGACAGGAACACCTACGAGCAGTACTTC.

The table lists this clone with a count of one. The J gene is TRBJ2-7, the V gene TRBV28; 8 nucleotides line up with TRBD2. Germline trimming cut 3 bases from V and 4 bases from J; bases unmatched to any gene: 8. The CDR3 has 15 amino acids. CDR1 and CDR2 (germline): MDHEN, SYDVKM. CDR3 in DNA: TGTGCCAGCAGTTTCCGCGGGAGGACCGATTACGAGCAGTACTTC. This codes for CASSFRGRTDYEQYF.

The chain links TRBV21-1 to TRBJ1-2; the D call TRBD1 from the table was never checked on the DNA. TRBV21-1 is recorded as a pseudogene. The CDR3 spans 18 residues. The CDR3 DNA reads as TGTGCCAGCAGCAAAGAATGGGACAGAGGCCATGCTAACTATGGCTACACCTTC. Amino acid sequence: CASSKEWDRGHANYGYTF.

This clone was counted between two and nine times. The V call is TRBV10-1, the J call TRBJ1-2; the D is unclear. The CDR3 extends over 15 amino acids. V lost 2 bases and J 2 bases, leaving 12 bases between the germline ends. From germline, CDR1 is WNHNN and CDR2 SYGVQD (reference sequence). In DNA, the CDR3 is TGCGCCAGCAGTGAGAGCCCAGGCCACAACTATGGCTACACCTTC. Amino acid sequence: CASSESPGHNYGYTF.

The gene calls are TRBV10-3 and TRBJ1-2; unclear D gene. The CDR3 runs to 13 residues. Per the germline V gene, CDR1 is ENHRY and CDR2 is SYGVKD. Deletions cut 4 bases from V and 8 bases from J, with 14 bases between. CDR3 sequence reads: CAISGRVEGGYTF. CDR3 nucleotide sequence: TGTGCCATCAGTGGACGGGTAGAGGGAGGCTACACCTTC.

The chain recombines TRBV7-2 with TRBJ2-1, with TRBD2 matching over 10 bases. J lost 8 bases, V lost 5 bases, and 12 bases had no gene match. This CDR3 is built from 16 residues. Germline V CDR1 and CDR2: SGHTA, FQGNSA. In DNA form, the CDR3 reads TGTGCCAGCAGCCCAGTAGCGGGAGGAGGGTCTTATGAGCAGTTCTTC. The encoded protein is CASSPVAGGGSYEQFF.

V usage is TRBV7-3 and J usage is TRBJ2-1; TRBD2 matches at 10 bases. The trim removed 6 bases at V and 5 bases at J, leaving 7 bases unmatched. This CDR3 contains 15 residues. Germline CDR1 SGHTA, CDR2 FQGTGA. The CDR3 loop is CASSSSGSYNNEQFF. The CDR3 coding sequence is TGTGCCAGCAGTTCTAGCGGGAGCTACAACAATGAGCAGTTCTTC. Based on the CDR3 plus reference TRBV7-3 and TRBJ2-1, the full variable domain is GAGVSQTPSNKVTEKGKYVELRCDPISGHTALYWYRQSLGQGPEFLIYFQGTGAADDSGLPNDRFFAVRPEGSVSTLKIQRTERGDSAVYLCASSSSGSYNNEQFFGPGTRLTVL.

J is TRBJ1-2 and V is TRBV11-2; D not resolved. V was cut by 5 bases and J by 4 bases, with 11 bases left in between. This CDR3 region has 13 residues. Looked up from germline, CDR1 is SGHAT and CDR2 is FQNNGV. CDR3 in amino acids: CASSPGFGYGYTF. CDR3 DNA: TGTGCCAGCAGCCCCGGGTTCGGCTATGGCTACACCTTC.

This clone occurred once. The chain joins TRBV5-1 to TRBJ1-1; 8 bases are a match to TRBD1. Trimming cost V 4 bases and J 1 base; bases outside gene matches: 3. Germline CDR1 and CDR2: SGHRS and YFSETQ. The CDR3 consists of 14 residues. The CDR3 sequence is CASSPGTGNTEAFF. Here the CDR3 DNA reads TGCGCCAGCAGCCCCGGGACAGGGAACACTGAAGCTTTCTTT.

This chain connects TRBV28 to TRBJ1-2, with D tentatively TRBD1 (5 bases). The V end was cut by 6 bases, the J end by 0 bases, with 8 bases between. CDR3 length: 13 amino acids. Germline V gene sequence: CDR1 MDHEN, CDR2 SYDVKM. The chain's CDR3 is CASRTTANYGYTF. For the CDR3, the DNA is TGTGCCAGCAGAACGACAGCTAACTATGGCTACACCTTC.

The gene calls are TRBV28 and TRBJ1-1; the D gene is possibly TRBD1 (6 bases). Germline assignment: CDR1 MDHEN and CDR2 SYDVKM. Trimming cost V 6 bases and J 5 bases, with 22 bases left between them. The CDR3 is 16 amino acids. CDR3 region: CASSPHILGARTEAFF. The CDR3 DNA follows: TGTGCCAGCAGCCCTCATATTTTGGGGGCGCGAACTGAAGCTTTCTTT.

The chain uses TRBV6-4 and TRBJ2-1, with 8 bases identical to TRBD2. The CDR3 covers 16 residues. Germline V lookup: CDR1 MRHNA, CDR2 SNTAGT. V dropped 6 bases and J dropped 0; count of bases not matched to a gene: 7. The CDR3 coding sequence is TGTGCCAGCAGCTTAGTAAGCGGGAGCTCCTACAATGAGCAGTTCTTC. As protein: CASSLVSGSSYNEQFF.